This is a list of T cell receptor beta chains from one sample in a study of Ad26.COV2.S vaccination and SARS-CoV-2 variants. The protocol was immunoSEQ multiplex PCR, while the TCRdb copy is restricted to in-frame clones and leaves out a portion. The sample shows about half a million clones, about 88% of them seen only once. The material was peripheral blood, obtained in a trial of Ad26.COV2.S vaccine versus placebo. All receptors come from a person aged 18-65 years who received the Ad26.COV2.S COVID-19 vaccine or a placebo. Each CDR3 is given with its conserved first and last residue. D genes are given only for firm matches. Expanded clones are given a class, and other clones once, few, many or no size at all.

D gene | CDR3 length | clone size | J gene | V gene | CDR3 DNA | CDR3 protein
. | 10 | . | TRBJ1-1 | TRBV20-1 | TGCGGCAGTCTGGGGGGGTCGATCGGCTTT | CGSLGGSIGF
. | 16 | . | TRBJ2-3 | TRBV6-1 | TGTGCCAGCAGTGAAGCGCGCCGACGATACACAGATACGCAGTATTTT | CASSEARRRYTDTQYF
. | 13 | few | TRBJ1-1 | TRBV6-5 | TGTGCCAGCAGTAGACAGAAGGCCACTGAAGCTTTCTTT | CASSRQKATEAFF
. | 12 | . | TRBJ1-6 | TRBV3-1/TRBV3-2 | TGTGCCAGCAGCCATTTTGACGCCCCCCTCCACTTT | CASSHFDAPLHF
. | 19 | . | TRBJ1-5 | TRBV23-1 | TGCGCCAGCAGTCCCTACGACTTAGGAGACTCGGATCTTTATCAGCCCCAGCATTTT | CASSPYDLGDSDLYQPQHF
. | 16 | few | TRBJ1-3 | TRBV5-1 | TGCGCCAGCAGCTTCAGTTTTGGCGACTCTGGAAACACCATATATTTT | CASSFSFGDSGNTIYF
. | 15 | few | TRBJ1-3 | TRBV9 | TGTGCCAGCAGCGTAGGACCGAACTCTGGAAACACCATATATTTT | CASSVGPNSGNTIYF
TRBD1 | 15 | . | TRBJ2-7 | TRBV7-6 | TGTGCCAGCAGCCGGGACAGGGTCGGCTCCTACGAGCAGTACTTC | CASSRDRVGSYEQYF
. | 16 | . | TRBJ2-5 | TRBV7-9 | TGTGCCAGCAGTCAACTGACTTCCATCCCGGAGGAGACCCAGTACTTC | CASSQLTSIPEETQYF
. | 15 | . | TRBJ2-1 | TRBV3-1/TRBV3-2 | TGTGCCAGCAGCCTTAGATTTGGTGGTTCCAGTGAGCAGTTCTTC | CASSLRFGGSSEQFF
. | 13 | . | TRBJ1-2 | TRBV29-1 | TGCAGCGTTGAATCAGGGGATTCCTATGGCTACACCTTC | CSVESGDSYGYTF
. | 15 | . | TRBJ1-3 | TRBV4-1 | TGCGCCAGCAGCCCCGACCGGGGCTCTGGAAACACCATATATTTT | CASSPDRGSGNTIYF
. | 12 | . | TRBJ1-4 | TRBV30 | TGTGCCTGGAGTGTATTATCAGAAAAACTGTTTTTT | CAWSVLSEKLFF
. | 15 | once | TRBJ2-3 | TRBV19 | TGTGCCAGTAGTATCTCAGGGACGCGCACAGATACGCAGTATTTT | CASSISGTRTDTQYF
. | 15 | . | TRBJ1-4 | TRBV6-2/TRBV6-3 | TGTGCCAGCAGTTCCACCACAGTGGGTTTGGAAAAACTGTTTTTT | CASSSTTVGLEKLFF
. | 22 | . | TRBJ1-5 | TRBV7-8 | TGTGCCAGCAGCCTAGGGAGCTTTGGTGTAAGGGGACGTCTTGGTAGCAATCAGCCCCAGCATTTT | CASSLGSFGVRGRLGSNQPQHF
. | 15 | . | TRBJ1-5 | TRBV4-3 | TGCGCCAGCAGCCAAGATAGGTCAGGGATGAAGCCCCAGCATTTT | CASSQDRSGMKPQHF
. | 20 | . | TRBJ2-4 | TRBV19 | TGTGCCAGTAGTATTCCCCCTCTTGTGGGCGGCTTAGTAGCCAAAAACATTCAGTACTTC | CASSIPPLVGGLVAKNIQYF
. | 15 | . | TRBJ2-6 | TRBV5-4 | TGTGCCAGCAGCTTGGGCGTCTCTGGGGCCAACGTCCTGACTTTC | CASSLGVSGANVLTF
. | 16 | . | TRBJ2-5 | TRBV20-1 | TGCAGTGCTAATGAAGTCCGGGACACGGGGTTCAGGACCCAGTACTTC | CSANEVRDTGFRTQYF
. | 13 | . | TRBJ1-1 | TRBV6-5 | TGTGCCAGCAGTTACCGGCGGGGAAGGGAAGCTTTCTTT | CASSYRRGREAFF
. | 17 | . | TRBJ2-2 | TRBV5-4 | TGTGCCAGCAGCTTGGCTTTTGGGGGCCCAAACACCGGGGAGCTGTTTTTT | CASSLAFGGPNTGELFF
TRBD2 | 17 | . | TRBJ2-1 | TRBV28 | TGTGCCAGCAGACACGCCCGGACTAGCGGTTCCTACAATGAGCAGTTCTTC | CASRHARTSGSYNEQFF
TRBD1 | 12 | . | TRBJ1-2 | TRBV6-5 | TGTGCCAGCACCACGACAGGGGATGGCTACACCTTC | CASTTTGDGYTF
TRBD1 | 21 | . | TRBJ2-1 | TRBV15 | TGTGCCACTAATTCCGACCCCGGGACAGTCAAGTTCCCAGGGAACTACAATGAGCAGTTCTTC | CATNSDPGTVKFPGNYNEQFF
TRBD1 | 15 | . | TRBJ1-5 | TRBV6-2/TRBV6-3 | TGTGCCAGCAGTACAGGGGGAGGAGGCAATCAGCCCCAGCATTTT | CASSTGGGGNQPQHF
. | 13 | . | TRBJ2-7 | TRBV2 | TGTGCCAGCAGTGTTAGGGACTCCTACGAGCAGTACTTC | CASSVRDSYEQYF
. | 12 | . | TRBJ2-3 | TRBV28 | TGTGCCAGCAGTTCCGGGGAGAACCGATGGTATTTT | CASSSGENRWYF